One sample yielded the 25 T cell receptor beta chains listed below, sequenced in a study of regulatory T cells in long-lasting Graves disease. The time point denotes: newly diagnosed GD, antithyroid drugs for less than 3 months. The TCR library was prepared using RNA isolated from PBMCs. CDR3-region Arm-PCR and iRepertoire HTBI primers produced the TCR beta libraries. TCRdb re-derived calls from the multiplex PCR reads in MiXCR, one entry per CDR3 protein. The repertoire has about 210,000 distinct CDR3 sequences, around 20% of them found once; the top ten carry 12%. The data also belong to a second study, concerning T cells in Graves' hyperthyroidism and ophthalmopathy.

The starting material was peripheral blood mononuclear cells (PBMCs), obtained at new diagnosis, from a patient treated with antithyroid drugs. The receptors were gathered from a woman aged 25 to 39 with Graves disease.

The sample holds many counts of this clonotype. The rearrangement joins TRBV5-1 to TRBJ1-4; perhaps TRBD1 as D (6 bases). V was trimmed by 6 bases and J by 5 bases, leaving 14 bases between them. Germline V gene data show CDR1 as SGHRS and CDR2 as YFSETQ. There are 14 residues in the CDR3. This chain's CDR3 is CASTPQGWNEKLFF. CDR3 sequence (DNA): TGCGCCAGCACGCCGCAGGGGTGGAATGAAAAACTGTTTTTT.

This clonotype was recorded at least ten times. V and J are TRBV19 and TRBJ1-2; the match to TRBD1 covers 12 bases. V shed 3 bases, J shed 9 bases, and the junction held 11 bases outside the gene matches. The CDR3 length is 16 residues. Per germline, CDR1 LNHDA and CDR2 SQIVND (reference sequence). The CDR3 region is CASSIPRGQGAFSYTF. CDR3 DNA sequence: TGTGCCAGTAGTATCCCAAGGGGACAGGGGGCCTTCAGCTACACCTTC.

Many counts were recorded for this clonotype. The V call is TRBV19, the J call TRBJ1-1, with TRBD1 as a possible D gene (5 bases). The CDR3 runs to 14 residues. The germline gives CDR1 LNHDA, CDR2 SQIVND (reference sequence). Trimming shortened V by 1 base and J by 1 base, and 7 bases separated the two germline ends. The CDR3 loop reads CASSIVTGNTEAFF. The CDR3 DNA is TGTGCCAGTAGTATAGTAACAGGGAACACTGAAGCTTTCTTT.

The sample holds many counts of this clonotype. This chain uses TRBV6-1 with TRBJ1-6; D possibly corresponds to TRBD1 (5 bases). The CDR3 loop spans 16 amino acids. CDR1 MNHNS and CDR2 SASEGT come from the germline V gene. Trimming shortened V by 6 bases and J by 13 bases, and 25 bases separated the two germline ends. The CDR3 sequence: CASSENPSGRVFPLHF. The CDR3, as DNA: TGTGCCAGCAGCGAAAACCCCTCGGGCAGGGTCTTTCCCCTCCACTTT.

The table lists this clonotype with many counts. This chain joins TRBV7-3 and TRBJ2-5, with D tentatively TRBD1 (5 bases). Germline V gene data show CDR1 as SGHTA and CDR2 as FQGTGA. The V gene lost 11 bases and the J gene lost 1 base, with 11 bases spanning the gap. The length of the CDR3 is 12 residues. The CDR3, as DNA: TGTGCCCGCGCCCAGGGCCAAGAGACCCAGTACTTC. It encodes CARAQGQETQYF.

This clonotype occurred many times. This chain links TRBV30 with TRBJ1-5; D possibly corresponds to TRBD1 (5 bases). V lost 0 bases and J lost 3, with 18 bases in between. The CDR3 runs to 17 residues. Looked up from germline, CDR1 is GTSNPN and CDR2 is SVGIG (reference sequence). CDR3 protein: CAWSVGGGPADNQPQHF. CDR3 nucleotide sequence: TGTGCCTGGAGTGTCGGGGGGGGTCCGGCGGACAATCAGCCCCAGCATTTT.

The gene calls are TRBV4-2 and TRBJ2-1, with 12 bases fitting TRBD2. This CDR3 contains 18 residues. V shed 1 base, J shed 4 bases, and the junction held 8 bases outside the gene matches. Germline V CDR1 and CDR2: LGHNA, YNFKEQ. The CDR3 coding sequence is TGTGCCAGCAGCCAAGGACTAGCGGGAGCCCAAACTTACAATGAGCAGTTCTTC. Protein product: CASSQGLAGAQTYNEQFF.

At least ten counts were recorded for this clonotype. The chain uses TRBV28 and TRBJ2-5; 9 bases align to TRBD2. The germline V gene encodes CDR1 MDHEN and CDR2 SYDVKM. This CDR3 comprises 19 residues. V shed 3 bases and J 4 bases; nucleotides not matched to a gene: 18. In DNA, the CDR3 is TGTGCCAGCAGTTTCCCCCTAATGGCGGGAGGGCCCTCGAGAGAGACCCAGTACTTC. This gives the protein CASSFPLMAGGPSRETQYF.

This clonotype was counted between two and nine times. A clone one base away is much larger, so this may be a read error. The V and J genes are TRBV18 and TRBJ2-5, with D uncertain. Per germline, CDR1 KGHSH and CDR2 LQKENI. The ends were cut back, 0 bases at V and 6 bases at J, with 14 bases in the middle. The CDR3 spans 15 residues. The CDR3 loop is CASSPPKGIGKTQYF. In DNA form, the CDR3 reads TGTGCCAGCTCACCACCGAAGGGAATCGGAAAGACCCAGTACTTC.

This clonotype was counted between two and nine times. This chain connects TRBV7-2 to TRBJ2-7; TRBD2 might be the D (6 bases). The CDR3 sequence is 15 residues long. V gave up 5 bases and J gave up 4 bases, with 18 bases separating them. In germline, CDR1 is SGHTA, CDR2 FQGNSA. The CDR3 sequence is CASSLADGRSYEQYF. In nucleotides, the CDR3 is TGTGCCAGCAGCCTCGCCGACGGGAGATCGTACGAGCAGTACTTC.

This clonotype occurred once. The chain is built from TRBV2 and TRBJ2-2; 14 nucleotides align to TRBD2. Germline trimming cut 4 bases from V and 5 bases from J; bases unmatched to any gene: 6. The CDR3 has 17 amino acids. From germline, CDR1 is SNHLY and CDR2 FYNNEI. CDR3 region: CASSGLAGGPRTGELFF. As DNA, the CDR3 is TGTGCCAGCAGTGGACTAGCGGGGGGGCCACGTACCGGGGAGCTGTTTTTT.

This clonotype was seen at least ten times. The chain is built from TRBV2 and TRBJ1-1; D gene unclear. Germline CDR1 is SNHLY and CDR2 is FYNNEI. Trimming removed 1 base at V and 1 base at J, with 4 bases between. This CDR3 region has 13 residues. The CDR3 spells CASSEEANTEAFF. The CDR3 coding sequence is TGTGCCAGCAGTGAAGAGGCGAACACTGAAGCTTTCTTT.

This clonotype occurred a few times. The rearrangement joins TRBV11-2 to TRBJ2-3, with D unclear. This CDR3 has 13 amino acids. Trimming took 1 base from V and 4 from J, leaving 6 bases between them. Looked up from germline, CDR1 is SGHAT and CDR2 is FQNNGV. The CDR3 bases are TGTGCCAGCAGCTTAGCGGGCCCAGATACGCAGTATTTT. Its translation: CASSLAGPDTQYF.

This clonotype occurred many times. The genes are TRBV11-1 and TRBJ1-2; TRBD1 might be the D (5 bases). This CDR3 is built from 17 residues. CDR1 and CDR2 (germline): SGHAT, FQDESV (reference sequence). The V and J ends lost 0 bases and 4 bases respectively, with 18 bases between them. This CDR3 reads CASSLAIKRDGLYGYTF. The CDR3 bases are TGTGCCAGCAGCTTAGCGATAAAGAGGGACGGCCTCTATGGCTACACCTTC. The full variable domain, with the rest looked up from reference TRBV11-1 and TRBJ1-2, is EAEVAQSPRYKITEKSQAVAFWCDPISGHATLYWYRQILGQGPELLVQFQDESVVDDSQLPKDRFSAERLKGVDSTLKIQPAELGDSAMYLCASSLAIKRDGLYGYTFGSGTRLTVV.

This clonotype was seen at least ten times. The chain has TRBV2 and TRBJ1-4; TRBD1 is a possible D gene (6 bases). This CDR3 has 15 amino acids. V shed 7 bases and J shed 5 bases, with 17 bases lying between them. Germline CDR1 and CDR2: SNHLY and FYNNEI. The DNA for the CDR3 is TGTGCCAGCAAAACGGACGGGGGCCTAAATGAAAAACTGTTTTTT. Translated, it gives CASKTDGGLNEKLFF.

The V gene is TRBV12-3 or TRBV12-4, the J gene TRBJ1-6; tentatively, D is TRBD1 (5 bases). The CDR3 loop spans 14 amino acids. Trimming removed 3 bases at V and 10 bases at J, with 13 bases between. This CDR3 reads CASSLSRVGSPLHF. For the CDR3, the DNA is TGTGCCAGCAGTTTGTCCAGGGTAGGATCACCCCTCCACTTT.

The sample holds many counts of this clonotype. The junction differs from germline at one of its ends, possibly a read error. The chain couples TRBV5-1 to TRBJ1-2; D remains ambiguous. The germline V gene encodes CDR1 SGHRS and CDR2 YFSETQ. The CDR3 has 14 amino acids. The CDR3 sequence: CASSSPGISYGYTF. For the CDR3, the DNA is TGTGCCAGCAGCTCTCCCGGGATAAGCTATGGCTACACCTTC.

This clonotype was detected ten times or more. The chain employs TRBV11-3 and TRBJ2-6; D gene uncertain. CDR1 and CDR2 from the germline V gene are SGHNT and YENEEA. The V and J ends lost 5 bases and 0 bases respectively, with 11 bases between them. This CDR3 region has 16 residues. The CDR3 here is CASSTRRSSGANVLTF. In DNA form, the CDR3 reads TGTGCCAGCAGCACCCGACGGAGCTCTGGGGCCAACGTCCTGACTTTC.

This clonotype has a count of ten or more. This rearrangement joins TRBV29-1 to TRBJ1-1; tentative D call: TRBD1 (5 bases). This CDR3 spans 12 amino acids. Trimming cost V 4 bases and J 11 bases, with 17 bases left between them. The germline gives CDR1 SQVTM, CDR2 ANQGSEA. The CDR3 DNA is TGCAGCGTTGCTTTACAGGCAGGCGTGGCTTTCTTT. Its translation: CSVALQAGVAFF. The complete variable domain, with remaining parts taken from reference TRBV29-1 and TRBJ1-1, reads SAVISQKPSRDICQRGTSLTIQCQVDSQVTMMFWYRQQPGQSLTLIATANQGSEATYESGFVIDKFPISRPNLTFSTLTVSNMSPEDSSIYLCSVALQAGVAFFGQGTRLTVV.

This clonotype was observed a handful of times. The chain is built from TRBV4-1 and TRBJ1-5; D ambiguous. V was trimmed by 1 base and J by 5 bases, leaving 12 bases between them. The CDR3 totals 15 residues. The germline CDR1 and CDR2 sequences are MGHRA and YSYEKL. The chain's CDR3 is CASSQGTPEDQPQHF. For the CDR3, the DNA is TGCGCCAGCAGCCAAGGGACGCCCGAGGATCAGCCCCAGCATTTT.

This clonotype was recorded at least ten times. The V gene is TRBV24-1, the J gene TRBJ1-1; a weak D match, TRBD1 (6 bases). In germline, CDR1 is KGHDR, CDR2 SFDVKD. The V gene lost 4 bases and the J gene lost 0 bases, with 11 bases spanning the gap. This CDR3 contains 15 residues. CDR3 nucleotide sequence: TGTGCCACCAGTGAGGGGGGCCCTATGAACACTGAAGCTTTCTTT. This codes for CATSEGGPMNTEAFF.

At least ten counts were recorded for this clonotype. The genes are TRBV10-3 and TRBJ2-7; TRBD1 matches at 10 bases. The CDR3 has 15 residues. Per the germline V gene, CDR1 is ENHRY and CDR2 is SYGVKD. Germline trimming cut 6 bases from V and 0 bases from J; bases unmatched to any gene: 5. CDR3: CAISGQGGSSYEQYF. In DNA form, the CDR3 reads TGTGCCATCAGCGGACAGGGGGGGAGCTCCTACGAGCAGTACTTC.

A single count supports this clonotype. The chain is built from TRBV7-2 and TRBJ2-1; weak D call: TRBD2 (5 bases). Looked up from germline, CDR1 is SGHTA and CDR2 is FQGNSA. CDR3 length equals 14 residues. Between the trimmed V and J ends, which lost 4 bases and 7 bases, there was a span of 14 bases. The CDR3 reads CASSSSRTGNEQFF. CDR3 DNA sequence: TGTGCCAGCAGCTCCTCTCGGACGGGGAATGAGCAGTTCTTC.

This clonotype was seen a few times. The chain is built from TRBV11-2 and TRBJ2-7; TRBD1 matches 7 bases. This CDR3 contains 16 residues. Trimming at V came to 4 bases and at J to 4 bases, leaving 13 bases not matched to a gene. The germline V gene has CDR1 SGHAT and CDR2 FQNNGV. Written as DNA, the CDR3 is TGTGCCAGCAGCTATTTACAGGGGCCGGAGCGGTACGAGCAGTACTTC. Its translation: CASSYLQGPERYEQYF.

This clonotype was seen repeatedly, ten times or more. The chain recombines TRBV30 with TRBJ2-7; 9 positions agree with TRBD1. CDR3 length equals 16 residues. In germline, CDR1 is GTSNPN, CDR2 SVGIG (reference sequence). The trim removed 5 bases at V and 2 bases at J, leaving 13 bases unmatched. The CDR3 reads CAWGPPGQGTPYEQYF. CDR3 DNA: TGTGCCTGGGGTCCCCCGGGACAGGGTACCCCCTACGAGCAGTACTTC.